The 16 T cell receptor beta chains presented below share a single source sample, sequenced in a study of T cell changes during pregnancy in multiple sclerosis. Profiled with immunoSEQ multiplex PCR; TCRdb holds only in-frame clones, not every one. The table has about 67,000 clones, around nine tenths seen once. The sample was peripheral blood, taken in the third trimester of pregnancy. These receptors were taken from a female donor with multiple sclerosis, enrolled in a pregnancy study.

The gene calls are TRBV7-9 and TRBJ2-7, with D unresolved. Trimming left V 4 bases short and J 5 bases short, with 9 bases between. The CDR3 spans 12 residues. Germline values: CDR1 SEHNR, CDR2 FQNEAQ (reference sequence). This chain's CDR3 is CASSWAVDEQYF. DNA of the CDR3: TGTGCCAGCAGCTGGGCAGTGGACGAGCAGTACTTC.

The V and J genes are TRBV10-3 and TRBJ1-2; TRBD1 matches 9 bases. The germline gives CDR1 ENHRY, CDR2 SYGVKD. V lost 4 bases and J lost 8; bases outside the gene matches: 8. The CDR3 extends over 14 amino acids. The CDR3: CAISGDRAVYGYTF. The CDR3 nucleotides read TGTGCCATCAGTGGGGACAGGGCCGTGTACGGCTACACCTTC.

V and J are TRBV19 and TRBJ1-2; 12 positions match TRBD1. The ends lost 3 bases at V and 1 base at J; junction bases unmatched: 6. Germline V gene lookup returns CDR1 LNHDA and CDR2 SQIVND (reference sequence). The CDR3 contains 17 residues. The CDR3 nucleotides read TGTGCCAGTAGTATCGGGGGGACAGGGGGCCTTAACTATGGCTACACCTTC. This sequence encodes CASSIGGTGGLNYGYTF.

This clone was detected only a few times. V is TRBV7-2 and J is TRBJ2-3, with D perhaps matching TRBD2 (5 bases). Trimming stripped 1 base from V and 1 base from J, with 12 bases between. The germline V gene encodes CDR1 SGHTA and CDR2 FQGNSA. The CDR3 sequence is 16 residues long. CDR3 in amino acids: CASSLGLRAGTDTQYF. CDR3 DNA: TGTGCCAGCAGCTTAGGGTTGAGGGCGGGCACAGATACGCAGTATTTT.

This chain joins TRBV7-2 and TRBJ2-7; TRBD1 might be the D (6 bases). Germline V CDR1 and CDR2: SGHTA, FQGNSA. The CDR3 totals 14 residues. The V end was cut by 3 bases, the J end by 0 bases, with 9 bases between. In nucleotides, the CDR3 is TGTGCCAGCAGCTTCGCAGGGGACTCCTACGAGCAGTACTTC. Translating gives CASSFAGDSYEQYF.

The chain employs TRBV7-9 and TRBJ1-3; possibly TRBD1 for D (6 bases). Deletions cut 1 base from V and 0 bases from J, with 10 bases between. Germline assignment: CDR1 SEHNR and CDR2 FQNEAQ (reference sequence). The CDR3 consists of 16 residues. CDR3 sequence reads: CASSLGVGASGNTIYF. For the CDR3, the DNA is TGTGCCAGCAGCTTAGGTGTGGGGGCCTCTGGAAACACCATATATTTT.

This clone was detected a few times. The J gene is TRBJ2-2, the V gene TRBV9; perhaps TRBD2 as D (7 bases). The V and J ends lost 3 bases and 3 bases respectively, with 12 bases between them. This CDR3 has 15 amino acids. In germline, CDR1 is SGDLS, CDR2 YYNGEE. The CDR3 nucleotides read TGTGCCAGCAGCGAGGGGGGGCAGTACACCGGGGAGCTGTTTTTT. Protein: CASSEGGQYTGELFF.

The chain carries TRBV9 and TRBJ2-5; tentative D call: TRBD2 (7 bases). Trimming left V 3 bases short and J 5 bases short, with 14 bases between. CDR1 and CDR2 from the germline V gene are SGDLS and YYNGEE. This CDR3 spans 14 amino acids. CDR3 sequence reads: CASSARGGAETQYF. CDR3 bases: TGTGCCAGCAGCGCCCGAGGGGGGGCGGAGACCCAGTACTTC.

The chain couples TRBV19 to TRBJ1-2; 9 positions match TRBD1. CDR3 length: 15 amino acids. With V trimmed by 4 bases and J by 3 bases, 6 bases remained unmatched. Germline CDR1 LNHDA, CDR2 SQIVND (reference sequence). CDR3 amino acids: CASSNRDRAYYGYTF. In DNA form, the CDR3 reads TGTGCCAGTAGTAACCGGGACAGGGCCTACTATGGCTACACCTTC.

V is TRBV27 and J is TRBJ1-1; 10 bases are shared with TRBD1. Trimming took 1 base from V and 4 from J; bases not matched to a gene: 6. Germline V lookup: CDR1 MNHEY, CDR2 SMNVEV (reference sequence). The CDR3 is 16 amino acids. CDR3 residues: CASSLYGTGDFTEAFF. The CDR3 nucleotides are TGTGCCAGCAGTTTATACGGGACAGGGGATTTCACTGAAGCTTTCTTT.

The chain recombines TRBV6-5 with TRBJ2-7; the match to TRBD1 covers 7 bases. Germline lookup yields CDR1 MNHEY and CDR2 SVGAGI. This CDR3 contains 13 residues. J lost 2 bases, V lost 6 bases, and 4 bases had no gene match. DNA of the CDR3: TGTGCCAGCAGCCTACAGGGGCCCTACGAGCAGTACTTC. It specifies CASSLQGPYEQYF.

The chain uses TRBV5-1 and TRBJ1-4, with a weak D call TRBD1 (6 bases). The V and J ends lost 6 bases and 3 bases respectively, with 15 bases between them. The germline CDR1 and CDR2 sequences are SGHRS and YFSETQ. This CDR3 spans 15 amino acids. CDR3 in amino acids: CASTLIGQPNEKLFF. CDR3 nucleotide sequence: TGCGCCAGCACTTTAATCGGACAGCCTAATGAAAAACTGTTTTTT.

This clone was seen once. This chain uses TRBV19 with TRBJ2-5; 11 positions match TRBD2. The trim removed 6 bases at V and 3 bases at J, leaving 6 bases unmatched. The CDR3 is made up of 15 amino acids. Germline lookup yields CDR1 LNHDA and CDR2 SQIVND (reference sequence). The CDR3 here is CASSSKLAGEETQYF. DNA for the CDR3: TGTGCCAGTAGCTCTAAACTAGCGGGGGAAGAGACCCAGTACTTC.

The J gene is TRBJ1-1, the V gene TRBV7-9, with TRBD1 identical over 7 bases. Per germline, CDR1 SEHNR and CDR2 FQNEAQ (reference sequence). The junction had 10 bases not matched to a gene; V was cut back by 6 bases and J by 3 bases. The CDR3 is 15 amino acids. CDR3: CASRLTGAGDTEAFF. The CDR3 DNA reads TGTGCCAGCAGGCTAACAGGGGCCGGGGACACTGAAGCTTTCTTT.

V gene TRBV7-2 combines with J gene TRBJ2-3; TRBD2 matches at 7 bases. The CDR3 is 15 residues long. Germline V gene data show CDR1 as SGHTA and CDR2 as FQGNSA. The V and J ends lost 5 bases and 5 bases, in that order; junction bases with no gene match: 10. The CDR3 sequence: CASSLGLGWGDTQYF. CDR3 DNA sequence: TGTGCCAGCAGCCTCGGACTAGGTTGGGGAGATACGCAGTATTTT.

The chain carries TRBV19 and TRBJ1-1; D unresolved. This CDR3 is built from 13 residues. Germline V CDR1 and CDR2: LNHDA, SQIVND (reference sequence). V was shortened by 6 bases and J by 0 bases, with 8 bases between the two germline ends. The CDR3 loop is CASSVALNTEAFF. The CDR3 DNA sequence: TGTGCCAGTAGCGTGGCTCTGAACACTGAAGCTTTCTTT.